Listed here are 21 T cell receptor beta chains from one sample, sequenced in a study of cytomegalovirus exposure and HLA in healthy donors (dated by TCRdb to about 2017). Receptor libraries were prepared by the immunoSEQ multiplex PCR assay. In TCRdb, the immuneACCESS table is reduced to in-frame sequences with V and J assigned. These tables do not hold every clone; where another copy was compared, an unresolved V gene accounts for under half, and the others remain unexplained. In all, the sample holds approximately 300,000 clones, and about 85% of those were seen once. Of the sample, about 1.2% is held by the ten largest clones. The specimen was PBMCs. The origin of the receptors is a woman aged 25 to 39 in good health and CMV-seropositive.

In its sample, this clone was seen once. This CDR3 is also generated by other DNA sequences in the sample. The rearrangement uses TRBV27 and TRBJ2-5; D ambiguous. The length of the CDR3 is 13 residues. V was shortened by 2 bases and J by 1 base, with 5 bases between the two germline ends. Germline CDR1 is MNHEY and CDR2 is SMNVEV (reference sequence). The CDR3 protein is CASSLGPQETQYF. CDR3 DNA sequence: TGTGCCAGCAGTTTAGGCCCCCAAGAGACCCAGTACTTC.

The chain has TRBV30 and TRBJ1-2; no firm D call. The CDR3 has 13 amino acids. Looked up from germline, CDR1 is GTSNPN and CDR2 is SVGIG (reference sequence). Trimming pared 2 bases from V and 4 bases from J, leaving 11 bases between. The chain's CDR3 is CAWSTSGPYGYTF. For the CDR3, the DNA is TGTGCCTGGAGTACCAGTGGGCCCTATGGCTACACCTTC.

J is TRBJ2-7 and V is TRBV6-5; 8 bases line up with TRBD2. Germline assignment: CDR1 MNHEY and CDR2 SVGAGI. The CDR3 is 13 amino acids. The ends lost 7 bases at V and 2 bases at J; junction bases unmatched: 4. Written as DNA, the CDR3 is TGTGCCAGCATCGGGGGGGCCCCCTACGAGCAGTACTTC. This gives the protein CASIGGAPYEQYF.

There are a few counts of this clone. V is TRBV29-1 and J is TRBJ2-3; no firm D call. CDR1 is SQVTM, CDR2 ANQGSEA, per germline. The CDR3 covers 11 residues. V gave up 3 bases and J gave up 10 bases, with 11 bases separating them. DNA of the CDR3: TGCAGCGTTGAGGTGGGCCATGCGCAGTATTTT. Translating it yields CSVEVGHAQYF.

The gene calls are TRBV30 and TRBJ2-2, with 11 bases that match TRBD2. CDR3 size: 15 residues. The trim removed 5 bases at V and 5 bases at J, leaving 7 bases unmatched. Germline V CDR1 and CDR2: GTSNPN, SVGIG (reference sequence). The CDR3 spells CAWDSGGAGTGELFF. CDR3 nucleotides: TGTGCCTGGGATAGCGGGGGGGCCGGAACCGGGGAGCTGTTTTTT.

The chain employs TRBV7-2 and TRBJ1-5; no reliable D call. Trimming removed 2 bases from V and 4 bases from J, with 12 bases in between. The germline CDR1 and CDR2 sequences are SGHTA and FQGNSA. The CDR3 sequence is 15 residues long. The CDR3 region has the DNA TGTGCCAGCAGCTTATCTCGGGGTGCTAATCAGCCCCAGCATTTT. Protein product: CASSLSRGANQPQHF.

The V gene is TRBV30, the J gene TRBJ1-1; D perhaps matches TRBD1 (6 bases). This CDR3 region has 13 residues. Trimming took 3 bases from V and 0 from J, leaving 8 bases between them. Germline CDR1 is GTSNPN and CDR2 is SVGIG (reference sequence). In nucleotides, the CDR3 is TGTGCCTGGAGGGGGACATTGAACACTGAAGCTTTCTTT. Amino acids: CAWRGTLNTEAFF.

V gene TRBV6-6 combines with J gene TRBJ1-1, with a weak D call TRBD1 (6 bases). The CDR3 runs 13 residues. The V gene lost 5 bases and the J gene lost 5 bases, with 12 bases spanning the gap. From germline, CDR1 is MNHNY and CDR2 SVGAGI (reference sequence). CDR3 in DNA: TGTGCCAGCAGTAAACAGGGTCCTACTGAAGCTTTCTTT. Encoded protein: CASSKQGPTEAFF.

The rearrangement links TRBV9 to TRBJ1-2; D remains ambiguous. Trimming removed 7 bases from V and 0 bases from J, with 10 bases in between. The CDR3 is made up of 13 amino acids. CDR1 is SGDLS, CDR2 YYNGEE, per germline. Here the CDR3 DNA reads TGTGCCAGCGGCTCAGTCGCTAACTATGGCTACACCTTC. This encodes CASGSVANYGYTF.

The CDR3 reads CASTRTGTPFNTGELFF. The CDR3 DNA is TGTGCCAGCACCCGCACCGGGACTCCTTTTAACACCGGGGAGCTGTTTTTT. This chain connects TRBV9 to TRBJ2-2; tentative D call: TRBD2 (6 bases). In germline, CDR1 is SGDLS, CDR2 YYNGEE. V was cut by 6 bases and J by 2 bases, with 20 bases left in between. CDR3 length equals 17 residues. Complete variable domain (other parts from reference TRBV9 and TRBJ2-2): DSGVTQTPKHLITATGQRVTLRCSPRSGDLSVYWYQQSLDQGLQFLIQYYNGEERAKGNILERFSAQQFPDLHSELNLSSLELGDSALYFCASTRTGTPFNTGELFFGEGSRLTVL.

The gene calls are TRBV28 and TRBJ2-5; 8 bases agree with TRBD1. Trimming took 4 bases from V and 4 from J; bases not matched to a gene: 11. The germline V gene has CDR1 MDHEN and CDR2 SYDVKM. This CDR3 region has 16 residues. The CDR3 loop reads CASSSPRTGLAETQYF. The CDR3 bases are TGTGCCAGCAGTTCTCCTCGGACAGGGTTGGCAGAGACCCAGTACTTC.

This sequence joins TRBV5-4 and TRBJ1-1; D gene ambiguous. The CDR3 contains 14 residues. Per germline, CDR1 SGHNT and CDR2 YYREEE (reference sequence). The germline V and J ends were trimmed by 0 bases and 1 base, with 7 bases remaining between them. CDR3 in amino acids: CASSLEGRNTEAFF. The CDR3 coding sequence is TGTGCCAGCAGCTTGGAAGGACGGAACACTGAAGCTTTCTTT.

The chain couples TRBV6-5 to TRBJ1-5, with 10 positions matching TRBD1. Germline CDR1 reads MNHEY; CDR2 reads SVGAGI. V lost 5 bases to trimming and J lost 4 bases; unmatched junction nucleotides: 5. CDR3 length equals 15 residues. The CDR3 loop is CASSPDRGSNQPQHF. The DNA of the CDR3 is TGTGCCAGCAGTCCGGACAGGGGGAGTAATCAGCCCCAGCATTTT.

The rearrangement joins TRBV6-5 to TRBJ1-2; no definite D call. The V end was cut by 3 bases, the J end by 1 base, with 6 bases between. Germline CDR1 and CDR2: MNHEY and SVGAGI. The CDR3 loop spans 13 amino acids. Here the CDR3 DNA reads TGTGCCAGCAGTTATAGGGATAACTATGGCTACACCTTC. This encodes CASSYRDNYGYTF.

The chain links TRBV27 to TRBJ2-7; D perhaps matches TRBD2 (6 bases). CDR1 MNHEY and CDR2 SMNVEV come from the germline V gene (reference sequence). This CDR3 is 15 amino acids long. V was clipped by 5 bases and J by 3 bases, with 17 bases between them. DNA of the CDR3: TGTGCCAGCAGTCGGACCGGGACTCCCTTCTACGAGCAGTACTTC. Its translation is CASSRTGTPFYEQYF.

V is TRBV29-1 and J is TRBJ1-1; D not resolved. Germline CDR1 is SQVTM and CDR2 is ANQGSEA. Trimming pared 6 bases from V and 1 base from J, leaving 18 bases between. This CDR3 contains 15 residues. Here the CDR3 reads CSVRGEGAGNTEAFF. CDR3 nucleotide sequence: TGCAGCGTCCGGGGAGAGGGCGCTGGGAACACTGAAGCTTTCTTT.

The genes are TRBV28 and TRBJ2-7; D gene unclear. V dropped 2 bases and J dropped 4 bases, with 21 bases sitting between them. This CDR3 is 17 amino acids long. Germline V gene sequence: CDR1 MDHEN, CDR2 SYDVKM. The CDR3 reads CASSLGVGEFNPYEQYF. The CDR3 bases are TGTGCCAGCAGTTTAGGGGTTGGGGAATTCAACCCTTACGAGCAGTACTTC.

The genes are TRBV9 and TRBJ2-5; D is unresolved. The CDR3 sequence is 11 residues long. Trimming left V 2 bases short and J 5 bases short, with 4 bases between. CDR1 is SGDLS and CDR2 is YYNGEE in the germline V gene. CDR3 sequence: CASSVKETQYF. In nucleotides, the CDR3 is TGTGCCAGCAGCGTTAAGGAGACCCAGTACTTC.

The chain joins TRBV2 to TRBJ1-5; 8 bases are shared with TRBD1. The V and J ends lost 6 bases and 4 bases, in that order; junction bases with no gene match: 8. Germline lookup yields CDR1 SNHLY and CDR2 FYNNEI. The CDR3 is 15 residues long. CDR3: CASRTDRARNQPQHF. The CDR3 DNA sequence: TGTGCCAGCAGAACGGACAGGGCGAGGAATCAGCCCCAGCATTTT. The full variable domain, rest sourced from reference TRBV2 and TRBJ1-5, is EPEVTQTPSHQVTQMGQEVILRCVPISNHLYFYWYRQILGQKVEFLVSFYNNEISEKSEIFDDQFSVERPDGSNFTLKIRSTKLEDSAMYFCASRTDRARNQPQHFGDGTRLSIL.

The rearrangement links TRBV2 to TRBJ2-1, with 7 bases that match TRBD2. CDR1 is SNHLY, CDR2 FYNNEI, per germline. Trimming cost V 3 bases and J 2 bases; bases outside gene matches: 10. The CDR3 is 17 residues long. In nucleotides, the CDR3 is TGTGCCAGCAGTGATGCTGTACTAGCGCTTACCTACAATGAGCAGTTCTTC. As protein: CASSDAVLALTYNEQFF. Full variable domain (rest looked up from reference TRBV2 and TRBJ2-1): EPEVTQTPSHQVTQMGQEVILRCVPISNHLYFYWYRQILGQKVEFLVSFYNNEISEKSEIFDDQFSVERPDGSNFTLKIRSTKLEDSAMYFCASSDAVLALTYNEQFFGPGTRLTVL.

The rearrangement uses TRBV5-1 and TRBJ2-7, with a tentative D call TRBD2 (6 bases). Trimming cost V 6 bases and J 1 base, with 11 bases left between them. The CDR3 consists of 13 residues. CDR1 SGHRS and CDR2 YFSETQ come from the germline V gene. DNA of the CDR3: TGCGCCAGCACGGCGGGGACTTCCTACGAGCAGTACTTC. Its translation is CASTAGTSYEQYF.